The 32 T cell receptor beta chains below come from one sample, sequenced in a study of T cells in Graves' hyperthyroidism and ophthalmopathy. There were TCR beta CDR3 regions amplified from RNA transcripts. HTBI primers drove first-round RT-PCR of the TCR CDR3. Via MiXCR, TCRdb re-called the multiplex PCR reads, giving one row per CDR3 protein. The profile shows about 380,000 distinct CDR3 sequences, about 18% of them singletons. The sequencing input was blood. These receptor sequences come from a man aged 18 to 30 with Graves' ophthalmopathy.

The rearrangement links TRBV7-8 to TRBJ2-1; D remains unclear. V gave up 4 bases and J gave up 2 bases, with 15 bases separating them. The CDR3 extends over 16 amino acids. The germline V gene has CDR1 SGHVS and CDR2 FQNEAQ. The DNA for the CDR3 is TGTGCCAGCAGCTACTCCTTAGGGCCAGCCTACAATGAGCAGTTCTTC. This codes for CASSYSLGPAYNEQFF.

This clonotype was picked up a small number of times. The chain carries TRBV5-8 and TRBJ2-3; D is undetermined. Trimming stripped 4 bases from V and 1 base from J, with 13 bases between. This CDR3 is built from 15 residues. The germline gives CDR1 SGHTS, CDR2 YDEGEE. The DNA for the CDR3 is TGTGCCAGCAGCCCCGCTTCCCACCGCACAGATACGCAGTATTTT. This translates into CASSPASHRTDTQYF.

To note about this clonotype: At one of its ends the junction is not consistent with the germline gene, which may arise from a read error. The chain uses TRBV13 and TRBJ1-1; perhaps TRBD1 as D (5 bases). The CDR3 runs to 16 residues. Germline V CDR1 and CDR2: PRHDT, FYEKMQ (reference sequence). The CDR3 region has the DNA TGTGCCAACAGCTCTACCCCGGGACGGATGAACACTGAAGCTTTCTTT. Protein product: CANSSTPGRMNTEAFF.

CDR3 residues: CASSGTGLRSYEQYF. CDR3 nucleotides: TGCGCCAGCAGTGGAACAGGTCTTCGCTCCTACGAGCAGTACTTC. J is TRBJ2-7 and V is TRBV10-2; D possibly corresponds to TRBD1 (5 bases). CDR1 and CDR2 from the germline V gene are WSHSY and SAAADI. There are 15 residues in the CDR3. Trimming stripped 4 bases from V and 0 bases from J, with 13 bases between.

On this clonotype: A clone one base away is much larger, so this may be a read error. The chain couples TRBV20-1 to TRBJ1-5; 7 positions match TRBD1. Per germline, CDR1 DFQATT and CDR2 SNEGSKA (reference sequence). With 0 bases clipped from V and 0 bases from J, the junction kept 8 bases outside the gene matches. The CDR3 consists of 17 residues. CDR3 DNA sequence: TGCAGTGCTAGAGATCACGGGACAGCTTATAGCAATCAGCCCCAGCATTTT. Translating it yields CSARDHGTAYSNQPQHF.

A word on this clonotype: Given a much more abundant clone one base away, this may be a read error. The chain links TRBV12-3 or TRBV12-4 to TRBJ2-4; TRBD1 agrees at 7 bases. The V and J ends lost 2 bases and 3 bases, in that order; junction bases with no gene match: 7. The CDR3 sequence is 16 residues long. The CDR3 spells CASSLKTGTIKNIQYF. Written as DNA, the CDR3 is TGTGCCAGCAGTTTAAAGACAGGGACAATCAAAAACATTCAGTACTTC.

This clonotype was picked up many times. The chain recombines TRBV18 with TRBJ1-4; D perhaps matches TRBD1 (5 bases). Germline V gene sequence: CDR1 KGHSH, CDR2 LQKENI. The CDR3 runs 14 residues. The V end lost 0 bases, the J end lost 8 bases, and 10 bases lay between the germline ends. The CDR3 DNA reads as TGTGCCAGCTCACCACCGGATAGGGACGAAAAACTGTTTTTT. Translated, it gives CASSPPDRDEKLFF.

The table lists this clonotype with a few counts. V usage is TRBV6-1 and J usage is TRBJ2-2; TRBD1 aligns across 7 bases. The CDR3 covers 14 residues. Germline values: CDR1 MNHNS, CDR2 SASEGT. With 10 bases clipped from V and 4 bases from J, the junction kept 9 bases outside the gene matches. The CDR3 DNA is TGTGCCACCCAGGGGGAGAGTAGCACCGGGGAGCTGTTTTTT. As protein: CATQGESSTGELFF.

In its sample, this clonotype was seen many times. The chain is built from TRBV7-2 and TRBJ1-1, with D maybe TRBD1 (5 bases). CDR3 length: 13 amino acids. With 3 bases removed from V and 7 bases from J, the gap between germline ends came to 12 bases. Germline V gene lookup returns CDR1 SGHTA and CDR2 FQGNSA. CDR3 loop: CASSFEQGGEAFF. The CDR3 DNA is TGTGCCAGCAGCTTCGAGCAGGGTGGTGAAGCTTTCTTT.

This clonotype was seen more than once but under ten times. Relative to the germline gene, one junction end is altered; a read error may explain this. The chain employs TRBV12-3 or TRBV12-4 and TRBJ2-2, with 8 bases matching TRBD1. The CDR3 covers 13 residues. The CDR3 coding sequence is TGTGCCAGCAGTCCGGGACAGGCCGGGGAGCTGGTTTTT. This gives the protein CASSPGQAGELVF.

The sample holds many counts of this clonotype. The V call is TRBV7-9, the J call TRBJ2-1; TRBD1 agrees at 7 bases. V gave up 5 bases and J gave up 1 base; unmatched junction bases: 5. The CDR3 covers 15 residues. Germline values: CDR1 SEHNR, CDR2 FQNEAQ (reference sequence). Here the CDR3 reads CASSPGTASYNEQFF. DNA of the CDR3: TGTGCCAGCAGCCCTGGGACAGCGTCCTACAATGAGCAGTTCTTC.

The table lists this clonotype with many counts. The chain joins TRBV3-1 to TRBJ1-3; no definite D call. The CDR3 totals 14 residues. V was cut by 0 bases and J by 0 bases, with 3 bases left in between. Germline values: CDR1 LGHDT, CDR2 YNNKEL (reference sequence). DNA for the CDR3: TGTGCCAGCAGCCAAGACAGCTCTGGAAACACCATATATTTT. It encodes CASSQDSSGNTIYF. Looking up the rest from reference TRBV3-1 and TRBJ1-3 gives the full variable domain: DTAVSQTPKYLVTQMGNDKSIKCEQNLGHDTMYWYKQDSKKFLKIMFSYNNKELIINETVPNRFSPKSPDKAHLNLHINSLELGDSAVYFCASSQDSSGNTIYFGEGSWLTVV.

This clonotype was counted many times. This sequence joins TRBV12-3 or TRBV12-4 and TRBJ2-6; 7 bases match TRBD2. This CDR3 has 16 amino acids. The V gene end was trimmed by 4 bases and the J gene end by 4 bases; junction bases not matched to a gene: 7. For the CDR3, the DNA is TGTGCCAGCAGTTCAATGGGGGGGAGAGGGGCCAACGTCCTGACTTTC. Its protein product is CASSSMGGRGANVLTF.

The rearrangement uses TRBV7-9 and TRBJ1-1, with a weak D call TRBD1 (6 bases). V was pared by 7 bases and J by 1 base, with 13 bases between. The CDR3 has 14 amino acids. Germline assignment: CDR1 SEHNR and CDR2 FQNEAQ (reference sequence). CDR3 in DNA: TGTGCCAGCACCCCCTTGGACAGGAACACTGAAGCTTTCTTT. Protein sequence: CASTPLDRNTEAFF.

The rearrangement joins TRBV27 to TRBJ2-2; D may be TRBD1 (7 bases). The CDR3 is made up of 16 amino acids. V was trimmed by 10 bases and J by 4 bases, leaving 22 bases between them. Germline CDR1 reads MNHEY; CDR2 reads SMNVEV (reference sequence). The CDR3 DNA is TGTGCCACCTCAAGTTGGGGGGACAGCTCCACCGGGGAGCTGTTTTTT. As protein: CATSSWGDSSTGELFF.

The CDR3, as DNA: TGTGCCAGCAGCTTGGGCCCAGGGGATGTGGTCGAGCAGTACTTC. Amino acids: CASSLGPGDVVEQYF. The chain couples TRBV5-6 to TRBJ2-7; tentatively, D is TRBD1 (6 bases). Trimming cost V 0 bases and J 6 bases, with 16 bases left between them. The CDR3 covers 15 residues. Germline-derived CDR1 and CDR2 are SGHDT and YYEEEE.

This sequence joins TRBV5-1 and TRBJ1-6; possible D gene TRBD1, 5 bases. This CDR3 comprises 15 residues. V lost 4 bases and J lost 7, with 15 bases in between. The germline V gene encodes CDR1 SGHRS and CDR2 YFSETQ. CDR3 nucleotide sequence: TGCGCCAGCAGCCCGGAGGGGCAGCCGAATTCACCCCTCCACTTT. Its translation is CASSPEGQPNSPLHF.

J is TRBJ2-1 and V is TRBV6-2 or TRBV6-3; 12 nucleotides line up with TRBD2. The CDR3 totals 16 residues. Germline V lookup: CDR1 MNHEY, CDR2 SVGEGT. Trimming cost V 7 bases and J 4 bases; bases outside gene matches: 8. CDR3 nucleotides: TGTGCCAGCAACCTAGCGGGGGGGCCGGGGTACAATGAGCAGTTCTTC. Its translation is CASNLAGGPGYNEQFF.

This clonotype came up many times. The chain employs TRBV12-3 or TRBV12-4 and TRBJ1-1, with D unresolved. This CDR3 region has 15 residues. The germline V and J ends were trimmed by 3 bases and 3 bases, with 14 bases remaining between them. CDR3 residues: CASSFSYTRYTEAFF. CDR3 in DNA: TGTGCCAGCAGTTTCTCCTACACCCGTTACACTGAAGCTTTCTTT.

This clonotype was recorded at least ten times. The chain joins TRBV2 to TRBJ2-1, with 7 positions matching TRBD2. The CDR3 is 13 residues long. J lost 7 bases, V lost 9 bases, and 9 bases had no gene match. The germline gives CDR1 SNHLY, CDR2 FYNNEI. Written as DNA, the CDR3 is TGTGCCAGGAGGTTGGGGGAGGGGAATGAGCAGTTCTTC. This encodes CARRLGEGNEQFF.

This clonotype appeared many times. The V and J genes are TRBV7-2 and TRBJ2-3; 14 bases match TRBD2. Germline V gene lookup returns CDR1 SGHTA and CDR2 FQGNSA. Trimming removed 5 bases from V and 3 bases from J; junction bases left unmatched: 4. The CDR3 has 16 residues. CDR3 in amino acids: CASSRLAGGWTDTQYF. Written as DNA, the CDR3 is TGTGCCAGCAGCCGACTAGCGGGGGGGTGGACAGATACGCAGTATTTT.

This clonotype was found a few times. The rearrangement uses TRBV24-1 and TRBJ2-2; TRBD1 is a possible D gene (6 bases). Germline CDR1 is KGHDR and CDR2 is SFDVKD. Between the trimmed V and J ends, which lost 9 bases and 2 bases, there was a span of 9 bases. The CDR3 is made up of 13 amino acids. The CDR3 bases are TGTGCCACCGGGGGACAAAACACCGGGGAGCTGTTTTTT. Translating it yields CATGGQNTGELFF.

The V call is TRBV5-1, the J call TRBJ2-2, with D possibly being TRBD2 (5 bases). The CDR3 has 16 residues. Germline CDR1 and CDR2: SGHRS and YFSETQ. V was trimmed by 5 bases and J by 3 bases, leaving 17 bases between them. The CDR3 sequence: CASSYTGRRDTGELFF. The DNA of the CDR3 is TGCGCCAGCAGTTATACGGGGAGACGAGACACCGGGGAGCTGTTTTTT.

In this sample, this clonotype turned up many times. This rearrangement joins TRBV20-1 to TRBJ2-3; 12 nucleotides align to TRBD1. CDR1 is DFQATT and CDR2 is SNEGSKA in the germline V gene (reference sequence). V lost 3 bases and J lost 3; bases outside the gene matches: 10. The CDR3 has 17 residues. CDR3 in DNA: TGCAGTGCTAGGAGTGGTGGGACAGGGGGCAGGACAGATACGCAGTATTTT. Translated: CSARSGGTGGRTDTQYF.

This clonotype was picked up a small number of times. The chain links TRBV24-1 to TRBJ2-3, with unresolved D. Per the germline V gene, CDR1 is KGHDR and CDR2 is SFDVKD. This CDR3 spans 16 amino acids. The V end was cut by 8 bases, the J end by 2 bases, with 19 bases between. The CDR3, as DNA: TGTGCCACCAAGTCCGGGTATGGCGGAACCACAGATACGCAGTATTTT. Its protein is CATKSGYGGTTDTQYF.

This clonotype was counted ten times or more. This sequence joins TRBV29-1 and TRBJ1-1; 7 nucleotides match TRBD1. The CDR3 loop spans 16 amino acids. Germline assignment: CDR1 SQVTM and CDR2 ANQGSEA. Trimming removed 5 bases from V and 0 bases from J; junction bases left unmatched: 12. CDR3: CSVTGTEISVNTEAFF. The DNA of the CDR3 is TGCAGCGTTACGGGGACAGAAATTTCGGTGAACACTGAAGCTTTCTTT.

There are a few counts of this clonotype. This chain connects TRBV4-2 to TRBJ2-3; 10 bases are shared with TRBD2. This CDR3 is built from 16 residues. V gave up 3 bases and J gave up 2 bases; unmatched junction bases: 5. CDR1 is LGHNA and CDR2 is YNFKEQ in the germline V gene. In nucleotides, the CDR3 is TGTGCCAGCAGCCAGAGCGGGGGGGCCGTCACAGATACGCAGTATTTT. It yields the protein CASSQSGGAVTDTQYF.

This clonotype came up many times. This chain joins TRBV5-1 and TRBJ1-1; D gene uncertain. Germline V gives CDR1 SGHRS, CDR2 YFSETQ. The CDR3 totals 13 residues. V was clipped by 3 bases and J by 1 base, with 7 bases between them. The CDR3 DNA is TGCGCCAGCAGCTGGGGTGGGAACACTGAAGCTTTCTTT. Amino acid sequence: CASSWGGNTEAFF.

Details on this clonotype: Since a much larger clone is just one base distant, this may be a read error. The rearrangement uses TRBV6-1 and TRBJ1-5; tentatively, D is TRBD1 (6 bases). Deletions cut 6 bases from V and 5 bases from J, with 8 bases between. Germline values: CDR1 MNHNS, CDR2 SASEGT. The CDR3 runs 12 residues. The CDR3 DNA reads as TGTGCCAGCAGGGACAGTTATCAGCCCCAGCATTTT. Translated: CASRDSYQPQHF.

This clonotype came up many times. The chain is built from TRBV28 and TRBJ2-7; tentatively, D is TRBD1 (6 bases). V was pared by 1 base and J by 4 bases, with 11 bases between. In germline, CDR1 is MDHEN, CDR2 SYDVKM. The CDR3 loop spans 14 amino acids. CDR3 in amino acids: CASSLLGDTYEQYF. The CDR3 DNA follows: TGTGCCAGCAGTTTATTAGGGGACACGTACGAGCAGTACTTC.

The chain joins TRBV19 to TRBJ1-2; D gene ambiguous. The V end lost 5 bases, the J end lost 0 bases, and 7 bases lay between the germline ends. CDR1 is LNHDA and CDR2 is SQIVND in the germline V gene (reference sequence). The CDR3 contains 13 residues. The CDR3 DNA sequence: TGTGCCAGTAGTTATGGACCTAACTATGGCTACACCTTC. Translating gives CASSYGPNYGYTF.

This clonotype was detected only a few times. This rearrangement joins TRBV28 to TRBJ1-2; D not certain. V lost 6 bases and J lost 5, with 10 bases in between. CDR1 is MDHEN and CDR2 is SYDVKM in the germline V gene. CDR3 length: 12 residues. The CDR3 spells CASSPALYGYTF. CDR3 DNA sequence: TGTGCCAGCAGCCCCGCCTTGTATGGCTACACCTTC.